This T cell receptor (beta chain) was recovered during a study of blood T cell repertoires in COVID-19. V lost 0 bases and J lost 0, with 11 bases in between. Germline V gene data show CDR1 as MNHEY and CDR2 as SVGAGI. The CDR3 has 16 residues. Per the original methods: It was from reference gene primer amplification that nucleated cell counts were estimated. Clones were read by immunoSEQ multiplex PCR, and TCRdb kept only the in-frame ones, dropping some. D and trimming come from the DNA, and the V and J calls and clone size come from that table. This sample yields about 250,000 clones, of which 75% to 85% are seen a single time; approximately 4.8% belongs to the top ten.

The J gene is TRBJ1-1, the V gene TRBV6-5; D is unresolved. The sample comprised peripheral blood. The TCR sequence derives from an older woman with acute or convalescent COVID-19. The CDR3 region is CASSYSRGPLNTEAFF. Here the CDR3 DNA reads TGTGCCAGCAGTTACTCGAGAGGTCCGTTGAACACTGAAGCTTTCTTT.